Below, 22 T cell receptor beta chains from the same sample are listed, as sequenced in a study of cytomegalovirus exposure and HLA in healthy donors. 13 Jbeta primers and 60 Vbeta primers were used for the PCR. TCRdb's copy holds only in-frame clones and misses some; the assay was immunoSEQ multiplex PCR. Here the sample spans roughly 200,000 clones, more than 80% being singletons. Sequencing was done on a sample of PBMCs. These receptors all stem from a boy aged 5-17 years in good health and CMV-seronegative.

V and J are TRBV4-3 and TRBJ1-2; 11 bases are shared with TRBD1. Per germline, CDR1 LGHNA and CDR2 YSLEER. The CDR3 runs 15 residues. The junction had 5 bases not matched to a gene; V was cut back by 4 bases and J by 4 bases. For the CDR3, the DNA is TGCGCCAGCAGCCTCGGACAGGGGGCTGGCTATGGCTACACCTTC. It encodes CASSLGQGAGYGYTF.

The chain couples TRBV2 to TRBJ2-1, with TRBD2 identical over 12 bases. CDR1 is SNHLY and CDR2 is FYNNEI in the germline V gene. The CDR3 length is 14 residues. With V trimmed by 10 bases and J by 7 bases, 8 bases remained unmatched. Written as DNA, the CDR3 is TGTGCCACCTGGTGGACTAGCGGGGATAATGAGCAGTTCTTC. It translates to CATWWTSGDNEQFF. Variable domain in full (rest from reference TRBV2 and TRBJ2-1): EPEVTQTPSHQVTQMGQEVILRCVPISNHLYFYWYRQILGQKVEFLVSFYNNEISEKSEIFDDQFSVERPDGSNFTLKIRSTKLEDSAMYFCATWWTSGDNEQFFGPGTRLTVL.

The chain uses TRBV11-2 and TRBJ2-5, with D tentatively TRBD1 (6 bases). Trimming pared 3 bases from V and 5 bases from J, leaving 10 bases between. The CDR3 is 13 amino acids. The germline CDR1 and CDR2 sequences are SGHAT and FQNNGV. The CDR3: CASSFAGDETQYF. The DNA of the CDR3 is TGTGCCAGCAGCTTTGCAGGGGACGAGACCCAGTACTTC.

The chain couples TRBV6-1 to TRBJ2-3; the match to TRBD2 covers 9 bases. The length of the CDR3 is 12 residues. V lost 7 bases to trimming and J lost 11 bases; unmatched junction nucleotides: 7. Germline CDR1 and CDR2: MNHNS and SASEGT. The CDR3 bases are TGTGCCAGCACCCCGGGGACTAGCCGGCAGTATTTT. Its translation is CASTPGTSRQYF.

The chain recombines TRBV19 with TRBJ1-2; D remains ambiguous. The CDR3 sequence is 14 residues long. Deletions cut 5 bases from V and 0 bases from J, with 10 bases between. Per germline, CDR1 LNHDA and CDR2 SQIVND (reference sequence). The CDR3 loop is CASSPSGPNYGYTF. CDR3 coding DNA: TGTGCCAGTAGTCCCTCAGGTCCTAACTATGGCTACACCTTC.

The chain has TRBV19 and TRBJ2-7; D is unclear. The V and J ends lost 4 bases and 4 bases respectively, with 11 bases between them. The germline V gene has CDR1 LNHDA and CDR2 SQIVND (reference sequence). The CDR3 is 13 residues long. The CDR3 nucleotides are TGTGCCAGTAGTACCGTGACTGGTTACGAGCAGTACTTC. The encoded protein is CASSTVTGYEQYF.

The chain links TRBV7-2 to TRBJ2-3; D unresolved. The germline CDR1 and CDR2 sequences are SGHTA and FQGNSA. The V gene lost 8 bases and the J gene lost 2 bases, with 8 bases spanning the gap. The CDR3 totals 12 residues. The CDR3, as DNA: TGTGCCAGCGGCGGATACACAGATACGCAGTATTTT. Translating gives CASGGYTDTQYF. The full variable domain, in which reference TRBV7-2 and TRBJ2-3 provide the parts outside the CDR3, is GAGVSQSPSNKVTEKGKDVELRCDPISGHTALYWYRQSLGQGLEFLIYFQGNSAPDKSGLPSDRFSAERTGGSVSTLTIQRTQQEDSAVYLCASGGYTDTQYFGPGTRLTVL.

The CDR3 nucleotides are TGTGCCATCCGGGCCGGGGGTTCACCCCTCCACTTT. Encoded protein: CAIRAGGSPLHF. The rearrangement uses TRBV7-9 and TRBJ1-6, with a possible D match to TRBD1 (5 bases). The germline V and J ends were trimmed by 10 bases and 9 bases, with 13 bases remaining between them. This CDR3 has 12 amino acids. Per the germline V gene, CDR1 is SEHNR and CDR2 is FQNEAQ (reference sequence).

The chain has TRBV5-1 and TRBJ1-1, with D possibly being TRBD1 (5 bases). CDR3 length equals 13 residues. The ends were cut back, 4 bases at V and 8 bases at J, with 15 bases in the middle. Germline CDR1 and CDR2: SGHRS and YFSETQ. The CDR3: CASSASGTSEAFF. CDR3 DNA sequence: TGCGCCAGCAGCGCATCCGGGACTTCAGAAGCTTTCTTT. Full variable domain (rest looked up from reference TRBV5-1 and TRBJ1-1): KAGVTQTPRYLIKTRGQQVTLSCSPISGHRSVSWYQQTPGQGLQFLFEYFSETQRNKGNFPGRFSGRQFSNSRSEMNVSTLELGDSALYLCASSASGTSEAFFGQGTRLTVV.

This chain links TRBV19 with TRBJ2-1; TRBD2 agrees at 12 bases. The CDR3 runs to 20 residues. Germline V gene data show CDR1 as LNHDA and CDR2 as SQIVND (reference sequence). With 5 bases clipped from V and 2 bases from J, the junction kept 16 bases outside the gene matches. The CDR3, as DNA: TGTGCCAGTAGTGTACGACCGGGACTAGCGGGTTACTTGACCTACAATGAGCAGTTCTTC. Residues: CASSVRPGLAGYLTYNEQFF.

There are a few counts of this clone. The genes are TRBV7-8 and TRBJ2-5; TRBD1 matches at 10 bases. Germline V gives CDR1 SGHVS, CDR2 FQNEAQ. The CDR3 is 15 amino acids. V was clipped by 4 bases and J by 3 bases; unmatched bases: 5. CDR3 in DNA: TGTGCCAGCAGCTCCTGGGACAGGGGTAAAGAGACCCAGTACTTC. This translates into CASSSWDRGKETQYF.

The chain carries TRBV5-6 and TRBJ2-7, with D maybe TRBD1 (7 bases). CDR3 length: 16 amino acids. In germline, CDR1 is SGHDT, CDR2 YYEEEE. V lost 4 bases to trimming and J lost 6 bases, with 23 bases between them. The CDR3 loop reads CASSPGTVGRRFEQYF. Written as DNA, the CDR3 is TGTGCCAGCAGCCCTGGGACAGTGGGGAGGAGGTTCGAGCAGTACTTC.

This sequence joins TRBV19 and TRBJ1-5, with D possibly matching TRBD1 (5 bases). Germline assignment: CDR1 LNHDA and CDR2 SQIVND (reference sequence). Trimming cost V 3 bases and J 5 bases, with 11 bases left between them. CDR3 length equals 14 residues. The DNA for the CDR3 is TGTGCCAGTAGTATGAGTCAGGGATATCAGCCCCAGCATTTT. It is translated as CASSMSQGYQPQHF.

The CDR3 coding sequence is TGCGCCAGCAGCCCCCTTGACACTTACGGCTACACCTTC. It specifies CASSPLDTYGYTF. The chain carries TRBV5-1 and TRBJ1-2; no reliable D call. CDR3 length: 13 amino acids. The germline CDR1 and CDR2 sequences are SGHRS and YFSETQ. V was shortened by 4 bases and J by 8 bases, with 15 bases between the two germline ends.

This clone appeared a single time. The J gene is TRBJ1-5, the V gene TRBV7-6, with 10 positions matching TRBD1. The CDR3 sequence is 16 residues long. The germline V gene encodes CDR1 SGHVS and CDR2 FNYEAQ. The V segment lost 5 bases and the J segment 5 bases; nucleotides outside the gene matches: 9. CDR3 in DNA: TGTGCCAGCAGCCCAACAGACAGGGGGCTAGATCAGCCCCAGCATTTT. Protein product: CASSPTDRGLDQPQHF.

The chain links TRBV6-1 to TRBJ1-2; D might be TRBD1 (6 bases). The V end was cut by 6 bases, the J end by 1 base, with 15 bases between. There are 15 residues in the CDR3. CDR1 is MNHNS, CDR2 SASEGT, per germline. The DNA of the CDR3 is TGTGCCAGCAGGGCTTTCGACAGGCGTAACTATGGCTACACCTTC. It specifies CASRAFDRRNYGYTF.

As to this clone: A junction end diverges from the germline sequence, so it may reflect a read error. The chain joins TRBV7-2 to TRBJ1-3, with a weak D call TRBD1 (5 bases). Per germline, CDR1 SGHTA and CDR2 FQGNSA. The CDR3 extends over 15 amino acids. CDR3 amino acids: CASSFVDSSGNAIYF. The CDR3 DNA reads TGTGCCAGCAGCTTTGTCGACAGCTCTGGAAACGCCATATATTTT.

The rearrangement uses TRBV9 and TRBJ1-1, with 10 bases aligning to TRBD1. Germline V CDR1 and CDR2: SGDLS, YYNGEE. With V trimmed by 3 bases and J by 6 bases, 8 bases remained unmatched. This CDR3 contains 15 residues. CDR3 sequence (DNA): TGTGCCAGCAGCGAGACGGGACAGGGGATTCCTGAAGCTTTCTTT. Translation gives CASSETGQGIPEAFF.

The gene calls are TRBV4-3 and TRBJ2-2, with a possible D match to TRBD2 (6 bases). The CDR3 sequence is 16 residues long. Germline CDR1 reads LGHNA; CDR2 reads YSLEER. Trimming took off 2 bases at V and 4 bases at J, with 14 bases between the two ends. The CDR3 nucleotides are TGCGCCAGCAGCCAACCCGGGGGTGGTGGCACCGGGGAGCTGTTTTTT. Translating gives CASSQPGGGGTGELFF.

CDR3: CASSPRGDSEAFF. CDR3 in DNA: TGTGCCAGCAGCCCAAGAGGGGACTCTGAAGCTTTCTTT. The chain couples TRBV7-3 to TRBJ1-1; D might be TRBD1 (5 bases). The V and J ends lost 5 bases and 6 bases respectively, with 13 bases between them. Per germline, CDR1 SGHTA and CDR2 FQGTGA. This CDR3 contains 13 residues.

This clone was detected a few times. The rearrangement uses TRBV9 and TRBJ1-1; weak D call: TRBD1 (5 bases). V was cut by 3 bases and J by 0 bases, with 6 bases left in between. The CDR3 is 13 amino acids. The germline gives CDR1 SGDLS, CDR2 YYNGEE. The CDR3 DNA follows: TGTGCCAGCAGCGGGGACTTGAACACTGAAGCTTTCTTT. This encodes CASSGDLNTEAFF.

V usage is TRBV11-3 and J usage is TRBJ1-1; possibly TRBD1 for D (5 bases). In germline, CDR1 is SGHNT, CDR2 YENEEA. V was clipped by 4 bases and J by 1 base, with 7 bases between them. The CDR3 runs to 13 residues. CDR3 in amino acids: CASSWGGNTEAFF. In DNA, the CDR3 is TGTGCCAGCAGCTGGGGGGGGAACACTGAAGCTTTCTTT.